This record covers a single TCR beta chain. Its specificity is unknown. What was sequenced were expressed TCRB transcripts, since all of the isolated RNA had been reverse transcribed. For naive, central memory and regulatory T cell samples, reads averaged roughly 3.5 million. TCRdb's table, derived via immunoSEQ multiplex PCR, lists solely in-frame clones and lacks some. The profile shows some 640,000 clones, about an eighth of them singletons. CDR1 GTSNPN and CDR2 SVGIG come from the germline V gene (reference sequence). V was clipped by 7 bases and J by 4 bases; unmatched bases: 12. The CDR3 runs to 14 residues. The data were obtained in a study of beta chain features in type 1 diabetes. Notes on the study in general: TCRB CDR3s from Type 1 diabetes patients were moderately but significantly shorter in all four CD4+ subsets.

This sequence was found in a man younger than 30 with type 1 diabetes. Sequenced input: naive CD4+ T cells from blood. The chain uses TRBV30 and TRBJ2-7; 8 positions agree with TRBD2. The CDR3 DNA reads TGTGCCTTTCGAACTGCCGGGACTAGATACGAGCAGTACTTC. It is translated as CAFRTAGTRYEQYF.